This T cell receptor beta chain was documented in a study of blood T cell repertoires in COVID-19. Study at large: Researchers got acute and convalescent COVID-19 samples from the United States, Italy and Spain. Sources were T cells, B-cell-depleted T cells, or PBMCs; the material itself was cDNA or gDNA.

Recruited during active infection, patients (from Seattle) were subsequently followed longitudinally. V lost 4 bases and J 7 bases, leaving 11 bases between the germline ends. CDR1 is LGHDT, CDR2 YNNKEL, per germline (reference sequence). The CDR3 loop spans 12 amino acids. Clones were sequenced by immunoSEQ multiplex PCR, and TCRdb holds only the in-frame ones, with some missing. The sample lists 310,000 or so clones, approximately 88% occurring once. This chain links TRBV3-1 (or the pseudogene TRBV3-2) with TRBJ2-7, with TRBD2 as a possible D gene (6 bases). This sequence was found in a man aged 25 to 40 with COVID-19, enrolled during active disease. The source material was peripheral blood. CDR3 nucleotides: TGTGCCAGCAGCCCTCGGGGGATTGAGCAGTACTTC. Translated: CASSPRGIEQYF.